These T cell receptor beta chains were read from a single sample in a study of cytomegalovirus exposure and HLA in healthy donors. TCRdb's table, derived via immunoSEQ multiplex PCR, lists solely in-frame clones and lacks some. The sample has 100,000 to 150,000 clones, 74% seen once. What was sequenced was PBMCs. The receptors were gathered from a woman between 45 and 65 years old in good health and CMV-seropositive. Both conserved end residues are part of each CDR3. A D gene is named only where the DNA matches it firmly. For some rows the clone size is stated as once, few or many, or as a class when expanded; others skip it.

TRBV4-2	TRBJ2-6	.	TRBD2	TGTGCCAGCAGCCAAGATGGGGGGGCTGGGGCCAACGTCCTGACTTTC	CASSQDGGAGANVLTF
TRBV30	TRBJ1-3	.	.	TGTGCCTGGAGTCCGGGAGGGGCCGCTGGAAACACCATATATTTT	CAWSPGGAAGNTIYF
TRBV5-1	TRBJ1-6	.	.	TGCGCCAGCAGCTTGAGTGGGGCCGATTCACCCCTCCACTTT	CASSLSGADSPLHF
TRBV27	TRBJ1-2	.	.	TGTGCCAGCAGTTTATCCCGCTTGGCCCCCAACTATGGCTACCCCTTC	CASSLSRLAPNYGYPF
TRBV18	TRBJ1-1	.	.	TGTGCCAGCTCACCAGCGATCGCCGTCACTGAAGCTTTCTTT	CASSPAIAVTEAFF
TRBV5-4	TRBJ2-2	.	.	TGTGCCAGCAGCTTTGACAGGACCGGGGAGCTGTTTTTT	CASSFDRTGELFF
TRBV23-1	TRBJ2-7	.	.	TGCGCCAGCAGTCCACGGGGCTACGAGCAGTACTTC	CASSPRGYEQYF
TRBV5-1	TRBJ2-2	.	.	TGCGCCAGCAGACTTCTTCGGGAGCTGTTTTTT	CASRLLRELFF
TRBV19	TRBJ1-2	.	.	TGTGCCAGTAGTATAACGGTAAACTATGGCTACACCTTC	CASSITVNYGYTF
TRBV27	TRBJ1-2	.	.	TGTGCCAGCAGCCCCGACAGGTTCTATGGCTACACCTTC	CASSPDRFYGYTF
TRBV7-8	TRBJ2-7	.	.	TGTGCCAGCAGCGTATCAAGGAGCTCCTACGAGCAGTACTTC	CASSVSRSSYEQYF
TRBV6-5	TRBJ2-7	few	.	TGTGCCAGCAGCTACTTCAGGGGTGGCGAGCAGTACTTC	CASSYFRGGEQYF
TRBV2	TRBJ1-4	.	.	TGTGCCAGCCTGGAGTTAACTAATGAAAAACTGTTTTTT	CASLELTNEKLFF
TRBV5-4	TRBJ2-5	once	.	TGTGCCAGCAGCTTGGCCCGCGGCGTGGCGGAGACCCAGTACTTC	CASSLARGVAETQYF
TRBV7-2	TRBJ2-5	.	TRBD2	TGTGCCAGCAGCGGGCGGACTAGCGGGGGGCAAGAGACCCAGTACTTC	CASSGRTSGGQETQYF
TRBV29-1	TRBJ2-5	.	.	TGCAGCGTTGAGGGCCAGGGATTAAAGACCCAGTACTTC	CSVEGQGLKTQYF
TRBV7-2	TRBJ2-1	.	.	TGTGCCAGCAGCTCCGAAAAGCGGGCCCCTTTCGATGAGCAGTTCTTC	CASSSEKRAPFDEQFF
TRBV19	TRBJ1-5	.	TRBD1	TGTGCCAGTAGTACCCCGGGACAGCTTAGCAATCAGCCCCAGCATTTT	CASSTPGQLSNQPQHF